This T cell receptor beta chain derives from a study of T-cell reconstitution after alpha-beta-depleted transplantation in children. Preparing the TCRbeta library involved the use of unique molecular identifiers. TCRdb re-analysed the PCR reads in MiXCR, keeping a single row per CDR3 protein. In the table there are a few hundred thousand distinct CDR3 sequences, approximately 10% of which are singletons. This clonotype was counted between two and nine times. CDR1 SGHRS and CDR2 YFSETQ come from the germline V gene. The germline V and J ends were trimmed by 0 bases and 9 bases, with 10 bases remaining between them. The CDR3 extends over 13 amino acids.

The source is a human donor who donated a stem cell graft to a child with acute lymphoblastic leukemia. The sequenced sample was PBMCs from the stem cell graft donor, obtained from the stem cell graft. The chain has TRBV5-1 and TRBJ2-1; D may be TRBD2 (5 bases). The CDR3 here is CASSLGNAGEQFF. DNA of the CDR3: TGCGCCAGCAGCTTGGGGAACGCGGGTGAGCAGTTCTTC. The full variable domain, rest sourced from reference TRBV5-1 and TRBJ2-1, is KAGVTQTPRYLIKTRGQQVTLSCSPISGHRSVSWYQQTPGQGLQFLFEYFSETQRNKGNFPGRFSGRQFSNSRSEMNVSTLELGDSALYLCASSLGNAGEQFFGPGTRLTVL.